The source of this T cell receptor (beta chain) is a study of post-analysis software for immune sequencing data. The study's findings and limits: Normalized Chao1 diversity was significantly lower in multiple sclerosis patients than in controls. Relative to controls, patients had several TRBV segments at higher frequency, with TRBV5-6, TRBV5-1 and TRBV20-1 among these. By F measure, samples from a shared preparation batch strongly co-clustered.

This clonotype is a singleton in its sample. The antigen is undetermined. Unique molecular identifiers were carried by the TCR beta cDNA libraries. The yield from approximately 1 to 10 million T cells was roughly 0.5 million cDNA molecules in total. TCRdb redid the calling of the PCR reads with MiXCR, one entry per CDR3 protein. Counted here are roughly 160,000 distinct CDR3 sequences, under 40% occurring once; the ten biggest clones make up 25% to 35%. The CDR3 is 15 residues long. V lost 5 bases, J lost 8 bases, and 11 bases stayed unmatched. From germline, CDR1 is SGHTA and CDR2 FQGTGA. The TCR sequence derives from a girl aged 5-17 years with multiple sclerosis. This chain connects TRBV7-3 to TRBJ2-1, with 8 bases lining up with TRBD2. Material: blood, obtained after autologous hematopoietic stem cell transplantation. This chain's CDR3 is CASSVDGTSNYEQFF. CDR3 DNA: TGTGCCAGCAGCGTCGACGGGACTAGTAATTATGAGCAGTTCTTC.